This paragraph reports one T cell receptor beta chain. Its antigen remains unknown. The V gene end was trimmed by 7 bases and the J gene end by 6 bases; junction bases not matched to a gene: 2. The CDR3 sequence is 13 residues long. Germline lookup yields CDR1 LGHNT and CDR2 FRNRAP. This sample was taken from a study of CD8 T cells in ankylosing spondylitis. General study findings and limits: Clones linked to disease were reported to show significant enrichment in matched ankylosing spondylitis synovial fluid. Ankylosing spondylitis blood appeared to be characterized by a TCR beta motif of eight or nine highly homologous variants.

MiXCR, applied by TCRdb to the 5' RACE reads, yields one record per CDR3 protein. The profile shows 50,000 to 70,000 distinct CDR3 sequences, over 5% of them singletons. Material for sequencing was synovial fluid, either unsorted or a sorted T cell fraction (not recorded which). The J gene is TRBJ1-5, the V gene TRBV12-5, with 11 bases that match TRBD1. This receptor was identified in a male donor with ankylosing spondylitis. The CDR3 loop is CASEGQGGQPQHF. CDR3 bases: TGTGCTAGTGAGGGACAGGGGGGTCAGCCCCAGCATTTT.